This is a list of T cell receptor beta chains from one sample in a study of T cell responses to AZD1222 COVID-19 vaccine. Repertoires were generated with immunoSEQ multiplex PCR, while TCRdb's copy carries only in-frame clones and drops some. The table lists approximately 77,000 clones, more than 90% of them singletons. This specimen was peripheral blood, taken 28 days after the second AZD1222 dose. The receptors shown here come from an adult who received the AZD1222 COVID-19 vaccine. CDR3s include the opening cysteine and the closing phenylalanine or tryptophan. Fields, in order: J gene, clone size, V gene, D gene, CDR3 DNA, CDR3 protein. The D gene is left open where the match is weak. Some rows have no size entry. The others give once, few or many, or a class for an expanded clone.

TRBJ2-1 | - | TRBV7-3 | TRBD2 | TGTGCCAGCAGCTTCCCGGGACTAGGAGTCAATGAGCAGTTCTTC | CASSFPGLGVNEQFF
TRBJ2-4 | - | TRBV19 | - | TGTGCCAGTAAGTTCGCGGACGTAGCCAAAAACATTCAGTACTTC | CASKFADVAKNIQYF
TRBJ1-5 | - | TRBV27 | - | TGTGCCAGCAGCCCCTCTCGGGGGAGACAGCCCCAGCATTTT | CASSPSRGRQPQHF
TRBJ2-7 | - | TRBV19 | - | TGTGCCAGTAGCCGTCAGCAGGGGTTCAAGGACGAGCAGTACTTC | CASSRQQGFKDEQYF
TRBJ1-2 | - | TRBV5-1 | TRBD1 | TGCGCCAGCAGCTTAACCGGGACAGAAGGCTACACCTTC | CASSLTGTEGYTF
TRBJ2-3 | - | TRBV4-1 | TRBD2 | TGCGCCAGCAGCCAAGATCTGGTAGTCGCTAGCGGGAGTTACACCACAGATACGCAGTATTTT | CASSQDLVVASGSYTTDTQYF
TRBJ1-1 | - | TRBV12-3/TRBV12-4 | - | TGTGCCAGCAGATGGCGGGCTGAAGCTTTCTTT | CASRWRAEAFF
TRBJ1-2 | - | TRBV19 | - | TGTGCCAGAAGTACCCCCAGGGTTAACTATGGCTACACCTTC | CARSTPRVNYGYTF
TRBJ2-7 | once | TRBV11-3 | - | TGTGCCAGCAGCGGAAGGCGAGGTAGGACCTACGAGCAGTACTTC | CASSGRRGRTYEQYF
TRBJ2-4 | - | TRBV11-2 | - | TGTGCCAGCAGGGAGGACAGAAACATTCAGTACTTC | CASREDRNIQYF
TRBJ2-2 | - | TRBV6-1 | TRBD1 | TGTGCCAGCAGTGATGTAAGGGGGCGCGGTTCCGGGGAGCTGTTTTTT | CASSDVRGRGSGELFF
TRBJ2-1 | - | TRBV27 | - | TGTGCCAGCAGTTTCGTCAGCTCCTACAATGAGCAGTTCTTC | CASSFVSSYNEQFF
TRBJ1-6 | once | TRBV10-3 | TRBD1 | TGTGCCATCAGTGTACAGGGGAGCTCCTATAATTCACCCCTCCACTTT | CAISVQGSSYNSPLHF
TRBJ2-2 | - | TRBV30 | - | TGTGCCTGGACCTCCGTCCCGACTGTTCCGAACACCGGGGAGCTGTTTTTT | CAWTSVPTVPNTGELFF
TRBJ2-2 | few | TRBV29-1 | TRBD1 | TGCAGCGTCGGGACAGGGAACGGGGAGCTGTTTTTT | CSVGTGNGELFF
TRBJ1-6 | once | TRBV9 | - | TGTGCCAGCAGCGTCCCAGGGCACTCACCCCTCCACTTT | CASSVPGHSPLHF
TRBJ2-1 | - | TRBV27 | TRBD2 | TGTGCCAGCAGACCGGGACTAGCGGGAGTCCACAATGAGCAGTTCTTC | CASRPGLAGVHNEQFF
TRBJ1-6 | - | TRBV5-1 | - | TGCGCCAGCAGCTTGGGGCAGGGGAATTCACCCCTCCACTTT | CASSLGQGNSPLHF
TRBJ2-1 | - | TRBV27 | TRBD2 | TGTGCCAGCAGCACCCGACTAGCGGGGGTCTGGGGGGAGCAGTTCTTC | CASSTRLAGVWGEQFF
TRBJ2-7 | - | TRBV18 | - | TGTGCCAGCTCACCCGGGACCTCCTACGAGCAGTACTTC | CASSPGTSYEQYF
TRBJ1-6 | few | TRBV18 | - | TGTGCCAGCTCACCTATCGGGGTGGAGTCCTATAATTCACCCCTCCACTTT | CASSPIGVESYNSPLHF
TRBJ2-7 | - | TRBV5-4 | - | TGTGCCACCCGGGACTGTCCCTCCTGCGAGCAGTACTTC | CATRDCPSCEQYF
TRBJ2-3 | - | TRBV10-3 | TRBD2 | TGTGCCATAGGGCTTGGTAGCGGGGGGCAAGATACGCAGTATTTT | CAIGLGSGGQDTQYF
TRBJ1-6 | once | TRBV21-1 | - | TGTGCCAGCCCCCGGGACAGACCGAGCTCCTATAATTCACCCCTCCACTTT | CASPRDRPSSYNSPLHF
TRBJ2-3 | - | TRBV7-3 | - | TGTGCCAGCAGGTCAGGGGCGGGAACCCAGTATTTT | CASRSGAGTQYF
TRBJ2-7 | - | TRBV7-2 | - | TGTGCCAGCAGCCAGGGAGGGGGTCCTCCCTACGAGCAGTACTTC | CASSQGGGPPYEQYF
TRBJ1-2 | - | TRBV7-6 | - | TGTGCCAGCAGCTTAGGGGTAACAGGACTAGCTAACTATGGCTACACCTTC | CASSLGVTGLANYGYTF
TRBJ1-5 | - | TRBV20-1 | - | TGCAGTGCCAGTGGACGGAGCGTAGGGCCCCAGCATTTT | CSASGRSVGPQHF
TRBJ1-3 | - | TRBV19 | - | TGTGCCAGTAGTTCCGGGACACCTAACTCTGGAAACACCATATATTTT | CASSSGTPNSGNTIYF
TRBJ1-3 | - | TRBV6-5 | TRBD1 | TGTGCCAGCAGCAAGACAGGGGACTCTGGAAACACCATATATTTT | CASSKTGDSGNTIYF
TRBJ1-1 | - | TRBV30 | TRBD1 | TGTGCCTGGAGTGAGGGGGCTGGGCTGAACACTGAAGCTTTCTTT | CAWSEGAGLNTEAFF
TRBJ1-2 | - | TRBV30 | - | TGTGCCTGGATTCAAGCGGATGGCTACACCTTC | CAWIQADGYTF
TRBJ2-5 | few | TRBV19 | TRBD2 | TGTGCCAGTATCGGGGGGAGTGGAGAGACCCAGTACTTC | CASIGGSGETQYF
TRBJ1-6 | - | TRBV28 | - | TGTGCCAGCAGCCGAGTCAATTCACCCCTCCACTTT | CASSRVNSPLHF
TRBJ2-3 | - | TRBV27 | TRBD1 | TGTGCCAGCAGGGATGCCTATTTTGGACAGGGTTGGACAGATACGCAGTATTTT | CASRDAYFGQGWTDTQYF
TRBJ1-1 | - | TRBV25-1 | - | TGTGCCAGCAGTGAATTAAAGGGGCAGGGTGGCACTGAAGCTTTCTTT | CASSELKGQGGTEAFF
TRBJ2-1 | once | TRBV4-1 | - | TGCGCCAGCAGCCCCCGTCGTGATGAGCAGTTCTTC | CASSPRRDEQFF
TRBJ1-5 | - | TRBV19 | - | TGTGCCAGTAGGGACTATAGCAATCAGCCCCAGCATTTT | CASRDYSNQPQHF
TRBJ2-1 | once | TRBV5-1 | TRBD2 | TGCGCCAGCAGCTGGCCGCCGGGACTAGCGGGAGTCTTGAATGAGCAGTTCTTC | CASSWPPGLAGVLNEQFF
TRBJ1-2 | - | TRBV18 | - | TGTGCCAGCTCACCAGTGGCAGGGAGCGCAAACTATGGCTACACCTTC | CASSPVAGSANYGYTF
TRBJ2-2 | - | TRBV6-1 | TRBD1 | TGTGCCAGCAGTGAAAGCGACAGGGTGGCCGGGGAGCTGTTTTTT | CASSESDRVAGELFF
TRBJ2-3 | once | TRBV24-1 | TRBD1 | TGTGCCACCAGTGAAGGGACAGGGACAGATACGCAGTATTTT | CATSEGTGTDTQYF
TRBJ2-7 | - | TRBV24-1 | - | TGTGCCACCAGCAGGGGCTCCTACGAGCAGTACTTC | CATSRGSYEQYF
TRBJ2-1 | - | TRBV11-2 | - | TGTGCCAGCAGCCCCGGGACCTATATCAGCTCCTACAATGAGCAGTTCTTC | CASSPGTYISSYNEQFF